Sequencing of this T cell receptor (beta chain) was carried out in a study of blood T cell repertoires in COVID-19. Study-level background: COVID-19 samples, acute and convalescent, were from the United States, Italy and Spain. T cells, B-cell-depleted T cells, or PBMCs provided the cDNA or gDNA that served as material.

Authors' analysis steps: Reference gene primer amplification gave nucleated cell count estimates. Assay: immunoSEQ multiplex PCR; the TCRdb copy retains only in-frame clones and omits some. Clone size and V and J calls were adopted from that table, with D and trimming inferred from the DNA. The sample shows roughly 350,000 clones, around 87% of them seen only once. Seattle researchers signed up patients amid active infection and tracked them longitudinally. Trimming took 5 bases from V and 4 from J; bases not matched to a gene: 1. Germline V gene data show CDR1 as MDHEN and CDR2 as SYDVKM. The CDR3 runs to 12 residues.

This clonotype originated in a woman aged 25 to 45 with COVID-19, enrolled during active disease. The sequenced material came from peripheral blood. The chain combines TRBV28 with TRBJ1-2, with TRBD1 matching over 7 bases. The CDR3 nucleotides are TGTGCCAGCAGTAACAGGGGCTATGGCTACACCTTC. It yields the protein CASSNRGYGYTF.